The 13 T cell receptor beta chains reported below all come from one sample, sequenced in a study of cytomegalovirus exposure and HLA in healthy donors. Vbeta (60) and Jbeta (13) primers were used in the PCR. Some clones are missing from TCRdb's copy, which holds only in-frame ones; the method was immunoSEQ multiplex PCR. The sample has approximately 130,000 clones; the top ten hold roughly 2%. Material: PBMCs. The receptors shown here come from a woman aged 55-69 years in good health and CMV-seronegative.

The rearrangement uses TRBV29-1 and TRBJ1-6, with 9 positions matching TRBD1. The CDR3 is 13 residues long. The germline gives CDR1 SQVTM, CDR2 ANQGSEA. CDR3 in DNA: TGCAGGTACCGGGACAGGGAAAATTCACCCCTCCACTTT. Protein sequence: CRYRDRENSPLHF.

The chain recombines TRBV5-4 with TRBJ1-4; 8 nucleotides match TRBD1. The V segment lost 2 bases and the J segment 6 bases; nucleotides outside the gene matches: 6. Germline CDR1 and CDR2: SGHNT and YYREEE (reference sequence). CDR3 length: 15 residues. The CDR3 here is CASSFRTGGHEKLFF. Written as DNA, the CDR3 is TGTGCCAGCAGCTTCCGCACAGGGGGTCATGAAAAACTGTTTTTT.

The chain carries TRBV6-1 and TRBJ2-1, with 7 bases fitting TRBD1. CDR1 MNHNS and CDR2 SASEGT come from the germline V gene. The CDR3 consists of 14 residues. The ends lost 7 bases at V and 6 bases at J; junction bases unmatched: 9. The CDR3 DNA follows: TGTGCCAGCAAGGGTCAGGGGGTATTCAATGAGCAGTTCTTC. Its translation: CASKGQGVFNEQFF.

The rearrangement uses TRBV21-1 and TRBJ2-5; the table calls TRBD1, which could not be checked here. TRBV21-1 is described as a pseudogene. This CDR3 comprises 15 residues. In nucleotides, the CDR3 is TGTGCCAGCAGCAAAGAACCAGGGTGGTCGGAGACCCAGTACTTC. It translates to CASSKEPGWSETQYF.

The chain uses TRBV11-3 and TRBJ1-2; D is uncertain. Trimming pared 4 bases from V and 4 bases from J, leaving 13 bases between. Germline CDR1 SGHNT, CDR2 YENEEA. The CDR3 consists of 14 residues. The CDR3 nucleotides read TGTGCCAGCAGCTCCCCATACCGGTCCTATGGCTACACCTTC. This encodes CASSSPYRSYGYTF.

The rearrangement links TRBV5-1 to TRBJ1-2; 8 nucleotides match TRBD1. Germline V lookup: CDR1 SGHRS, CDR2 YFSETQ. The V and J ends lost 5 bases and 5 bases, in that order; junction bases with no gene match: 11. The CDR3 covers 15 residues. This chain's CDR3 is CASRFPDRGNYGYTF. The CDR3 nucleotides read TGCGCCAGCAGATTCCCAGACAGGGGAAATTATGGCTACACCTTC.

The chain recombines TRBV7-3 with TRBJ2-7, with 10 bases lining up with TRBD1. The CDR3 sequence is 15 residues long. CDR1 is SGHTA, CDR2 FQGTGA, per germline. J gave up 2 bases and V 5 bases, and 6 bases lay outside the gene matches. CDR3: CASSISGTGAYEQYF. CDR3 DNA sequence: TGTGCCAGCAGCATTTCCGGGACAGGGGCCTACGAGCAGTACTTC.

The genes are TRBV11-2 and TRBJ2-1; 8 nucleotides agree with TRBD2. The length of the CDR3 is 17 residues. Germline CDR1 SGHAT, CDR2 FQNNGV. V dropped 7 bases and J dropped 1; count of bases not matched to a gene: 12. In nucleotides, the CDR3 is TGTGCCAGCACCGAGGGGGGCGGGAGGATATCCTACAATGAGCAGTTCTTC. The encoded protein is CASTEGGGRISYNEQFF.

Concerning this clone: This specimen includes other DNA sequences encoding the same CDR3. CDR3 DNA sequence: TGTGCCAGCAGTTACAGGAGTGGATACGAGCAGTACTTC. Translated: CASSYRSGYEQYF. This sequence joins TRBV6-5 and TRBJ2-7, with D hard to call. The germline V gene encodes CDR1 MNHEY and CDR2 SVGAGI. CDR3 length: 13 residues. V was pared by 2 bases and J by 4 bases, with 9 bases between.

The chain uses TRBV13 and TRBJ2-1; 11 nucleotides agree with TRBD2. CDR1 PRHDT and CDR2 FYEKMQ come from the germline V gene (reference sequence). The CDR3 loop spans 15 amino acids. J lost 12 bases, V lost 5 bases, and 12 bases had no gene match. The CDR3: CASSRLGLADSGQFF. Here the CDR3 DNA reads TGTGCCAGCAGCCGGTTGGGACTAGCGGACTCGGGGCAGTTCTTC.

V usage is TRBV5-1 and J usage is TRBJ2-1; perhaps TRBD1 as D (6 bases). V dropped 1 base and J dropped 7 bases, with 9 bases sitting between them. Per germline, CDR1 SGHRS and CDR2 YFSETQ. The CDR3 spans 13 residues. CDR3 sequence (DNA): TGCGCCAGCAGCTTGTTCGACAGGAATGAGCAGTTCTTC. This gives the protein CASSLFDRNEQFF.

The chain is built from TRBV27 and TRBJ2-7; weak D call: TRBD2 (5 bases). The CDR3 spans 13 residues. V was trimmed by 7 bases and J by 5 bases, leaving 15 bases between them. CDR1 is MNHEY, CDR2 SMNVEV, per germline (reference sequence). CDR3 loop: CASTSLGGHEQYF. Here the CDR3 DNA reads TGTGCCAGCACCTCTCTCGGCGGGCACGAGCAGTACTTC.

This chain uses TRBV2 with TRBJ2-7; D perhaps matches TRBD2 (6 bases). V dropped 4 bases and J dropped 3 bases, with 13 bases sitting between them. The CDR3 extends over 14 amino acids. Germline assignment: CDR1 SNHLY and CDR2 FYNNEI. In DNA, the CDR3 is TGTGCCAGCAGTGTAGGAACGGGACTCTACGAGCAGTACTTC. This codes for CASSVGTGLYEQYF.